What follows are 25 T cell receptor beta chains derived from one specimen sequenced in a study of blood T cell repertoires in COVID-19. Libraries were prepared by immunoSEQ multiplex PCR; TCRdb keeps only in-frame clonotypes and omits some of them. Altogether 90,000 to 150,000 clones are present, 80% to 90% being singletons, with the ten largest covering roughly a tenth. The sequencing input was peripheral blood. All receptors derive from a human donor in a cohort sampled during active COVID-19.

V gene TRBV7-9 combines with J gene TRBJ2-7, with TRBD2 matching over 11 bases. This CDR3 has 15 residues. J was trimmed by 1 base and V by 5 bases; bases with no gene match: 4. Germline V lookup: CDR1 SEHNR, CDR2 FQNEAQ (reference sequence). The CDR3 sequence: CASSSWTSGSYEQYF. The CDR3 DNA reads TGTGCCAGCAGCAGCTGGACTAGCGGGTCCTACGAGCAGTACTTC.

This clone was counted a single time. The chain links TRBV4-1 to TRBJ2-7; the match to TRBD2 covers 14 bases. The CDR3 is 17 residues long. Germline V gene sequence: CDR1 MGHRA, CDR2 YSYEKL. With 0 bases clipped from V and 4 bases from J, the junction kept 5 bases outside the gene matches. CDR3 amino acids: CASSQDRGTSGSYEQYF. The DNA for the CDR3 is TGCGCCAGCAGCCAAGATCGGGGGACTAGCGGGAGTTACGAGCAGTACTTC.

This chain connects TRBV5-1 to TRBJ2-3; TRBD2 matches 12 bases. Per the germline V gene, CDR1 is SGHRS and CDR2 is YFSETQ. J lost 2 bases, V lost 4 bases, and 8 bases had no gene match. This CDR3 comprises 17 residues. CDR3 sequence: CASSKLAGGPTTDTQYF. The CDR3 DNA sequence: TGCGCCAGCAGCAAACTAGCGGGAGGACCCACCACAGATACGCAGTATTTT.

CDR3 bases: TGTGCCAGCAGCCTAAAGGGAGCGTCTGGGGCCAACGTCCTGACTTTC. Its translation is CASSLKGASGANVLTF. The chain employs TRBV9 and TRBJ2-6; weak D call: TRBD2 (5 bases). Germline loops: CDR1 SGDLS, CDR2 YYNGEE. The CDR3 sequence is 16 residues long. Trimming left V 4 bases short and J 1 base short, with 12 bases between. Full variable domain (rest looked up from reference TRBV9 and TRBJ2-6): DSGVTQTPKHLITATGQRVTLRCSPRSGDLSVYWYQQSLDQGLQFLIQYYNGEERAKGNILERFSAQQFPDLHSELNLSSLELGDSALYFCASSLKGASGANVLTFGAGSRLTVL.

The chain uses TRBV5-6 and TRBJ2-5; TRBD2 agrees at 7 bases. With 6 bases clipped from V and 2 bases from J, the junction kept 16 bases outside the gene matches. Germline CDR1 is SGHDT and CDR2 is YYEEEE. CDR3 length: 17 residues. The CDR3 region has the DNA TGTGCCAGCAACCCGATCTTTACCGGGACTAATCAAGAGACCCAGTACTTC. This sequence encodes CASNPIFTGTNQETQYF.

The rearrangement joins TRBV24-1 to TRBJ2-1; 9 bases line up with TRBD2. The V gene's germline CDR1 is KGHDR and CDR2 SFDVKD. The CDR3 loop spans 15 amino acids. The ends lost 6 bases at V and 0 bases at J; junction bases unmatched: 2. In DNA form, the CDR3 reads TGTGCCACCAGTCCTAGCGGGGTCTCCTACAATGAGCAGTTCTTC. Translated: CATSPSGVSYNEQFF.

This clone was recorded once. The V gene is TRBV28, the J gene TRBJ1-2; D possibly corresponds to TRBD1 (6 bases). V was trimmed by 7 bases and J by 4 bases, leaving 16 bases between them. The CDR3 covers 14 residues. CDR1 is MDHEN and CDR2 is SYDVKM in the germline V gene. The CDR3 protein is CASTPGGLVYGYTF. Here the CDR3 DNA reads TGTGCCAGCACCCCCGGGGGGCTGGTCTATGGCTACACCTTC.

The chain recombines TRBV5-1 with TRBJ1-1; 7 positions match TRBD1. Germline CDR1 is SGHRS and CDR2 is YFSETQ. The junction had 10 bases not matched to a gene; V was cut back by 0 bases and J by 5 bases. This CDR3 has 16 amino acids. Written as DNA, the CDR3 is TGCGCCAGCAGCTTGGGACCGGGACAGAGGGGGACTGAAGCTTTCTTT. Protein product: CASSLGPGQRGTEAFF.

The V gene is TRBV4-3, the J gene TRBJ1-3; no firm D call. The CDR3 contains 15 residues. Germline assignment: CDR1 LGHNA and CDR2 YSLEER. Trimming removed 0 bases from V and 0 bases from J, with 6 bases in between. The CDR3 sequence is CASSQESSSGNTIYF. CDR3 DNA: TGCGCCAGCAGCCAAGAATCCAGCTCTGGAAACACCATATATTTT.

This clone was detected only a few times. The gene calls are TRBV14 and TRBJ2-3, with D possibly matching TRBD1 (7 bases). The CDR3 sequence is 15 residues long. The germline V gene has CDR1 SGHDN and CDR2 FVKESK. Deletions cut 1 base from V and 4 bases from J, with 12 bases between. This CDR3 reads CASSQGRGAADTQYF. The DNA of the CDR3 is TGTGCCAGCAGCCAAGGCAGGGGGGCCGCAGATACGCAGTATTTT.

The V call is TRBV4-1, the J call TRBJ2-3, with a tentative D call TRBD1 (6 bases). The CDR3 covers 15 residues. Germline V gives CDR1 MGHRA, CDR2 YSYEKL. V was cut by 1 base and J by 2 bases, with 10 bases left in between. The DNA for the CDR3 is TGCGCCAGCAGCCAAGTCGGGACAAACACAGATACGCAGTATTTT. This sequence encodes CASSQVGTNTDTQYF.

A single count supports this clone. The chain joins TRBV20-1 to TRBJ1-2; D may be TRBD1 (6 bases). Germline V gene sequence: CDR1 DFQATT, CDR2 SNEGSKA (reference sequence). The V and J ends lost 3 bases and 2 bases respectively, with 7 bases between them. This CDR3 has 12 residues. The CDR3 loop reads CSASTGNYGYTF. The CDR3 DNA reads TGCAGTGCTAGTACAGGGAACTATGGCTACACCTTC.

In DNA form, the CDR3 reads TGTGCCAGCAGATCAGAAAGGACAGGGGGCTACGAGCAGTACTTC. Its translation: CASRSERTGGYEQYF. The V and J genes are TRBV28 and TRBJ2-7; 10 bases are a match to TRBD1. Trimming at V came to 6 bases and at J to 3 bases, leaving 8 bases not matched to a gene. Per germline, CDR1 MDHEN and CDR2 SYDVKM. This CDR3 contains 15 residues. Full variable domain (missing parts from reference TRBV28 and TRBJ2-7): DVKVTQSSRYLVKRTGEKVFLECVQDMDHENMFWYRQDPGLGLRLIYFSYDVKMKEKGDIPEGYSVSREKKERFSLILESASTNQTSMYLCASRSERTGGYEQYFGPGTRLTVT.

This chain's CDR3 is CASSQYTGFSGNTIYF. CDR3 nucleotides: TGCGCCAGCAGCCAATATACAGGTTTCTCTGGAAACACCATATATTTT. This chain connects TRBV4-3 to TRBJ1-3; tentatively, D is TRBD1 (5 bases). CDR3 length equals 16 residues. From germline, CDR1 is LGHNA and CDR2 YSLEER. Deletions cut 2 bases from V and 0 bases from J, with 11 bases between.

The J gene is TRBJ2-1, the V gene TRBV19, with 14 positions matching TRBD2. The V and J ends lost 10 bases and 6 bases, in that order; junction bases with no gene match: 17. The germline V gene encodes CDR1 LNHDA and CDR2 SQIVND (reference sequence). The CDR3 extends over 18 amino acids. The CDR3 region is CATTPPGLAGVGSNEQFF. The DNA of the CDR3 is TGTGCCACCACGCCGCCGGGACTAGCGGGAGTCGGATCCAATGAGCAGTTCTTC.

V gene TRBV10-3 combines with J gene TRBJ2-3; 8 bases match TRBD2. CDR3 length: 14 amino acids. Per the germline V gene, CDR1 is ENHRY and CDR2 is SYGVKD. Trimming took 3 bases from V and 7 from J; bases not matched to a gene: 6. As DNA, the CDR3 is TGTGCCATCAGTGAATTAGCGGGAACGAATACGCAGTATTTT. As protein: CAISELAGTNTQYF.

V usage is TRBV7-9 and J usage is TRBJ1-1; D is uncertain. From germline, CDR1 is SEHNR and CDR2 FQNEAQ (reference sequence). The CDR3 totals 14 residues. V lost 1 base and J 5 bases, leaving 11 bases between the germline ends. CDR3 nucleotides: TGTGCCAGCAGCTTAGTGGGAGGGAGTACTGAAGCTTTCTTT. Amino acids: CASSLVGGSTEAFF. Supplemented by reference TRBV7-9 and TRBJ1-1, the full variable domain reads DTGVSQNPRHKITKRGQNVTFRCDPISEHNRLYWYRQTLGQGPEFLTYFQNEAQLEKSRLLSDRFSAERPKGSFSTLEIQRTEQGDSAMYLCASSLVGGSTEAFFGQGTRLTVV.

V gene TRBV19 combines with J gene TRBJ2-5, with 9 nucleotides matching TRBD1. The CDR3 totals 14 residues. Per germline, CDR1 LNHDA and CDR2 SQIVND (reference sequence). J lost 5 bases, V lost 6 bases, and 7 bases had no gene match. CDR3 sequence (DNA): TGTGCCAGTAGCGCCGGGACAGGGAGTGAGACCCAGTACTTC. This encodes CASSAGTGSETQYF.

As for this clone: Other DNA sequences within the sample encode an identical CDR3. The chain employs TRBV5-1 and TRBJ2-7; D is perhaps TRBD1 (5 bases). V was pared by 2 bases and J by 0 bases, with 6 bases between. The CDR3 length is 13 residues. CDR1 is SGHRS and CDR2 is YFSETQ in the germline V gene. The DNA of the CDR3 is TGCGCCAGCAGCTTCGACAGCTCCTACGAGCAGTACTTC. Its protein is CASSFDSSYEQYF. The full variable domain, rest sourced from reference TRBV5-1 and TRBJ2-7, is KAGVTQTPRYLIKTRGQQVTLSCSPISGHRSVSWYQQTPGQGLQFLFEYFSETQRNKGNFPGRFSGRQFSNSRSEMNVSTLELGDSALYLCASSFDSSYEQYFGPGTRLTVT.

The chain recombines TRBV7-6 with TRBJ2-2; the D gene is possibly TRBD1 (7 bases). Germline CDR1 reads SGHVS; CDR2 reads FNYEAQ. The CDR3 consists of 15 residues. Trimming left V 5 bases short and J 4 bases short, with 14 bases between. Here the CDR3 reads CASSRSQGGTGELFF. In nucleotides, the CDR3 is TGTGCCAGCAGCCGCTCGCAGGGGGGCACCGGGGAGCTGTTTTTT.

The rearrangement joins TRBV2 to TRBJ2-5; 11 bases fit TRBD1. V trimming: 7 bases; J trimming: 7 bases; junction bases outside the gene matches: 5. This CDR3 region has 13 residues. CDR1 is SNHLY and CDR2 is FYNNEI in the germline V gene. CDR3 amino acids: CASTPGTGGTQYF. CDR3 DNA sequence: TGTGCCAGCACACCCGGGACAGGGGGGACCCAGTACTTC.

The chain combines TRBV5-4 with TRBJ1-2; D call uncertain. Germline lookup yields CDR1 SGHNT and CDR2 YYREEE (reference sequence). Trimming left V 0 bases short and J 0 bases short, with 9 bases between. The CDR3 length is 15 residues. The chain's CDR3 is CASSLGRGTNYGYTF. The CDR3, as DNA: TGTGCCAGCAGCTTGGGGCGGGGTACTAACTATGGCTACACCTTC.

The chain links TRBV19 to TRBJ1-3, with D unclear. This CDR3 has 14 amino acids. The V and J ends lost 8 bases and 5 bases respectively, with 16 bases between them. Germline-derived CDR1 and CDR2 are LNHDA and SQIVND (reference sequence). In DNA, the CDR3 is TGTGCCAGTCGGGCCGGGGTCCAGAGAAACACCATATATTTT. Translation gives CASRAGVQRNTIYF.

The CDR3 coding sequence is TGTGCCAGCAGGGGGAGAGGAGGAGTTTGGACTGAAGCTTTCTTT. Amino acids: CASRGRGGVWTEAFF. This chain joins TRBV6-5 and TRBJ1-1, with D unclear. V was trimmed by 6 bases and J by 5 bases, leaving 19 bases between them. This CDR3 region has 15 residues. Germline loops: CDR1 MNHEY, CDR2 SVGAGI.

The chain has TRBV18 and TRBJ1-6, with TRBD1 as a possible D gene (6 bases). In germline, CDR1 is KGHSH, CDR2 LQKENI. Trimming pared 4 bases from V and 4 bases from J, leaving 8 bases between. The CDR3 runs to 14 residues. The CDR3 DNA follows: TGTGCCAGCTCACGGACAGAGTATAATTCACCCCTCCACTTT. It encodes CASSRTEYNSPLHF.